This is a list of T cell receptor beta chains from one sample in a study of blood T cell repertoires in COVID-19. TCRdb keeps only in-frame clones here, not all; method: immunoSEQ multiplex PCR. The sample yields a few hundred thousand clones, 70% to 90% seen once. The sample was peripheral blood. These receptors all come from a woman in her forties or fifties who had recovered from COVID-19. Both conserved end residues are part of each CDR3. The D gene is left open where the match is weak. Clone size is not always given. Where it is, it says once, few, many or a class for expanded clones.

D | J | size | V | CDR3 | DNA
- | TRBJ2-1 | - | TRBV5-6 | CASSLALGNEQFF | TGTGCCAGCAGCTTGGCCCTAGGCAATGAGCAGTTCTTC
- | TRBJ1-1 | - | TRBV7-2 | CASSLVGATEAFF | TGTGCCAGCAGCTTAGTGGGCGCCACTGAAGCTTTCTTT
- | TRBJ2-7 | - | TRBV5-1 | CASSPDGVTYEQYF | TGCGCCAGCAGCCCCGACGGGGTCACCTACGAGCAGTACTTC
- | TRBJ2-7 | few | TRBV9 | CASSGTDSYEQYF | TGTGCCAGCAGCGGAACAGATTCCTACGAGCAGTACTTC
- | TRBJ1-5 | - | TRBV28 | CASSLRWGLVSNQPQHF | TGTGCCAGCAGTTTGCGTTGGGGGCTGGTAAGCAATCAGCCCCAGCATTTT
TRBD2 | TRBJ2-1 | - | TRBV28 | CASRTRLAGGPNEQFF | TGTGCCAGCAGGACGAGACTAGCGGGGGGGCCAAATGAGCAGTTCTTC
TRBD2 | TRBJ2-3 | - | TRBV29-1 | CSVGELAGRDTQYF | TGCAGCGTTGGGGAGCTAGCGGGAAGGGATACGCAGTATTTT
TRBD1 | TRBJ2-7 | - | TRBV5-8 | CASSFGDSSYEQYF | TGTGCCAGCAGCTTTGGGGACAGCTCCTACGAGCAGTACTTC
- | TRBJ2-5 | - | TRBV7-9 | CASSLRLETQYF | TGTGCCAGCAGCTTACGTCTAGAGACCCAGTACTTC
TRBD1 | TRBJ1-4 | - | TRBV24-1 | CATSASAGTGYEKLFF | TGTGCCACCAGTGCTTCCGCCGGGACAGGGTATGAAAAACTGTTTTTT
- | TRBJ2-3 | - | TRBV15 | CATSREQPSTDTQYF | TGTGCCACCAGCAGAGAACAGCCTAGCACAGATACGCAGTATTTT
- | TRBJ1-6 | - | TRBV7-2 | CASSPPPQGRSPLHF | TGTGCCAGCAGCCCCCCACCCCAGGGGCGATCACCCCTCCACTTT
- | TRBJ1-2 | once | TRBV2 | CASSEGAGYGYTF | TGTGCCAGCAGTGAAGGGGCAGGCTATGGCTACACCTTC
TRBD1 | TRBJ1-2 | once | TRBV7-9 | CASSRGTVFTF | TGTGCCAGCAGTCGAGGGACAGTGTTCACCTTC
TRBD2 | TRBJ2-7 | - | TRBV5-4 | CASSLWGGALGQYF | TGTGCCAGCAGCCTTTGGGGAGGGGCGCTAGGGCAGTACTTC
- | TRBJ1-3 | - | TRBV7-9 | CASRPSSSGNTIYF | TGTGCCAGCCGGCCGTCTAGCTCTGGAAACACCATATATTTT
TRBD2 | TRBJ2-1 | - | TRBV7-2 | CASSSGLAAHNEQFF | TGTGCCAGCAGTTCAGGACTAGCGGCCCACAATGAGCAGTTCTTC
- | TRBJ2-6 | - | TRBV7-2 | CASSLASTGANVLTF | TGTGCCAGCAGCTTAGCTAGTACTGGGGCCAACGTCCTGACTTTC
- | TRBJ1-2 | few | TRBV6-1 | CASSEHGARGYTF | TGTGCCAGCAGTGAACATGGGGCTCGTGGCTACACCTTC
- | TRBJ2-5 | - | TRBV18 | CASSPGPPGLRETQYF | TGTGCCAGCTCACCGGGACCGCCGGGACTTCGCGAGACCCAGTACTTC
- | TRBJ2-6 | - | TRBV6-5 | CASSQGPLGANVLTF | TGTGCCAGCAGTCAGGGTCCTCTTGGGGCCAACGTCCTGACTTTC
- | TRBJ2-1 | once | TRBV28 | CASSPRSGYYNEQFF | TGTGCCAGCTCGCCTAGGTCCGGTTACTACAATGAGCAGTTCTTC
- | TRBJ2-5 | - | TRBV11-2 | CASSLPRGRQETQYF | TGTGCCAGCAGCCTACCCAGGGGACGTCAAGAGACCCAGTACTTC
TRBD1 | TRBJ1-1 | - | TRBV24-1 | CATSDSTIRQGASTEAFF | TGTGCCACCAGTGACAGTACCATACGACAGGGGGCAAGCACTGAAGCTTTCTTT
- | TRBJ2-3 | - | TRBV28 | CASERTYTQYF | TGTGCCAGCGAGCGGACCTATACGCAGTATTTT
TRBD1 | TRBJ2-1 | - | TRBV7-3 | CASSLAGTGQYNEQFF | TGTGCCAGCAGCCTCGCCGGGACAGGACAGTACAATGAGCAGTTCTTC
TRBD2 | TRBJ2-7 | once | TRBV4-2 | CASSQATSGRGEQYF | TGTGCCAGCAGCCAAGCGACTAGCGGGAGGGGCGAGCAGTACTTC
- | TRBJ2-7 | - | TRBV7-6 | CASSHTDEQYF | TGTGCCAGCAGCCATACAGACGAGCAGTACTTC
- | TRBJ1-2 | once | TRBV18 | CASSRAPGPTNYGYTF | TGTGCCAGCTCACGTGCACCAGGCCCAACTAACTATGGCTACACCTTC
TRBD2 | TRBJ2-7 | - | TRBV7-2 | CASRRSGRTYEQYF | TGTGCCAGCAGACGTAGCGGGAGAACCTACGAGCAGTACTTC
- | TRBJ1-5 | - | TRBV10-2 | CATCNGLGQPQHF | TGCGCCACCTGTAATGGGCTCGGTCAGCCCCAGCATTTT
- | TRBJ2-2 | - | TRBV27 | CASSFAAGELFF | TGTGCCAGCAGTTTCGCAGCCGGGGAGCTGTTTTTT
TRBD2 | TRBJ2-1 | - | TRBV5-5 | CASSSARGGSYNEQFF | TGTGCCAGCAGCTCGGCCCGGGGGGGCTCCTACAATGAGCAGTTCTTC
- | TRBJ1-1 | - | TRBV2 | CASSKYPLTGIPEAFF | TGTGCCAGCAGTAAGTACCCGTTGACAGGAATTCCTGAAGCTTTCTTT
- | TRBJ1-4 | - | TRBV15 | CATSRRVANEKLFF | TGTGCCACCAGCAGGAGGGTGGCTAATGAAAAACTGTTTTTT
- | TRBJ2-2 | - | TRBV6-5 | CASSSQTVSGELFF | TGTGCCAGCAGTTCGCAGACAGTATCCGGGGAGCTGTTTTTT
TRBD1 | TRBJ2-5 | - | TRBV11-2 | CASSLDLGTGGKETQYF | TGTGCCAGCAGCTTAGATCTCGGGACAGGGGGCAAAGAGACCCAGTACTTC
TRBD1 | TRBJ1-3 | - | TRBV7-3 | CASSRTGSGNTIYF | TGTGCCAGCAGCCGGACAGGCTCTGGAAACACCATATATTTT
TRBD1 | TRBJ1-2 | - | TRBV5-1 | CASSAEGAGGYTF | TGCGCCAGCAGCGCGGAGGGGGCAGGAGGCTACACCTTC
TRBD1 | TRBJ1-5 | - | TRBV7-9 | CASSFWTGRSNQPQHF | TGTGCCAGCAGCTTCTGGACAGGTCGGAGCAATCAGCCCCAGCATTTT
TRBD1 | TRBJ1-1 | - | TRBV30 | CAWSALNRGRFTEAFF | TGTGCCTGGAGTGCCCTTAACAGGGGGCGGTTTACTGAAGCTTTCTTT
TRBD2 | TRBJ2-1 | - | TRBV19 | CASSRGLAGDAHEQFF | TGTGCCAGTAGTAGGGGACTAGCGGGAGATGCCCATGAGCAGTTCTTC
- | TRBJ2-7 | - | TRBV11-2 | CASSLLESSYEQYF | TGTGCCAGCAGCTTGCTGGAGAGCTCCTACGAGCAGTACTTC
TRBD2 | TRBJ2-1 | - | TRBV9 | CASSPLGGGRVNEQFF | TGTGCCAGCAGCCCCCTTGGGGGCGGGAGGGTGAATGAGCAGTTCTTC
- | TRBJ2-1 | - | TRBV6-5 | CASREYNEQFF | TGTGCCAGCAGGGAGTACAATGAGCAGTTCTTC
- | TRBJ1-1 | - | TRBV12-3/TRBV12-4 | CASSSVTGRAFF | TGTGCCAGCAGTTCGGTAACAGGGAGAGCTTTCTTT
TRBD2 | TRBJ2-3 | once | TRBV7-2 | CASSLGLAATDTQYF | TGTGCCAGCAGCTTAGGGCTAGCGGCCACAGATACGCAGTATTTT
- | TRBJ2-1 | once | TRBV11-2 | CASSPLWEDLYNEQFF | TGTGCCAGCAGCCCCCTATGGGAGGACCTCTACAATGAGCAGTTCTTC